The sequence of this T cell receptor (beta chain) was determined in a study of T-cell memory formation after mild COVID-19. General study points: The main location of contracting CD4+ clones was CM and EM, and that of contracting CD8+ clones was EMRA. Researchers found some responding clones in pre-infection memory, a sign that cross-reactive memory joined.

V gave up 4 bases and J gave up 5 bases, with 9 bases separating them. CDR3 length: 13 amino acids. CDR1 is LNHDA, CDR2 SQIVND, per germline (reference sequence). Note on this clonotype: Its antigen is unidentified.

TCRdb used MiXCR to reprocess the 5' RACE reads, holding one entry per CDR3 protein. Here the sample spans 200,000 to 300,000 distinct CDR3 sequences, 15% to 19% being singletons. The sequence was obtained from an adult woman who had mild COVID-19 (a few samples of this study predate the infection). Cell type and time point are not known. The chain has TRBV19 and TRBJ1-5; no reliable D call. The sequenced sample was PBMCs or a T cell subset sorted from them (not recorded which). CDR3 DNA: TGTGCCAGTAGTAACGGGAACGATCAGCCCCAGCATTTT. It yields the protein CASSNGNDQPQHF.